This T cell receptor beta chain was found in a study of shared clonotypes between healthy human individuals. Study overall: Plates per donor: three CD4 naive, three CD4 memory, two CD8 naive, one CD8 memory.

Method: immunoSEQ multiplex PCR; TCRdb's copy keeps in-frame clones and lacks some. In the table there are over a million clones, roughly 74% of which are singletons. Study-level results: Even with large depth, rarefaction showed that sorted-subset sequencing was incomplete.

In this sample, this clone turned up once. The target antigen is unknown. This receptor was taken from a man aged 18 to 35 in good health. Some clones in this sample may be carry-over from other donors' samples. Input material: memory CD4+ T cells from PBMCs. The subset denotes: CD45RA-negative fraction.

The CDR3 is CASSGHHRDIQYF. In DNA form, the CDR3 reads TGTGCCAGCTCAGGTCACCATCGAGACATTCAGTACTTC. The genes are TRBV18 and TRBJ2-4, with D unclear. In germline, CDR1 is KGHSH, CDR2 LQKENI. Deletions cut 5 bases from V and 8 bases from J, with 13 bases between. This CDR3 region has 13 residues. The complete variable domain, with remaining parts taken from reference TRBV18 and TRBJ2-4, reads NAGVMQNPRHLVRRRGQEARLRCSPMKGHSHVYWYRQLPEEGLKFMVYLQKENIIDESGMPKERFSAEFPKEGPSILRIQQVVRGDSAAYFCASSGHHRDIQYFGAGTRLSVL.